This paragraph covers one TCR beta chain sequence. The sample originates from a study of blood T cell repertoires in COVID-19. Study-level background: Nucleic acid was either cDNA or gDNA, and it came from T cells, B-cell-depleted T cells, or PBMCs.

Sequencing used immunoSEQ multiplex PCR; TCRdb keeps in-frame clones, though not all of them. The sample records some 200,000 clones, over 60% being singletons. CDR3 length: 15 amino acids. Trimming stripped 4 bases from V and 4 bases from J, with 12 bases between. Per germline, CDR1 SGDLS and CDR2 YYNGEE. The rearrangement links TRBV9 to TRBJ2-6, with unresolved D. Material: peripheral blood. This clonotype was sampled from a woman in her 70s with acute or convalescent COVID-19. The CDR3 bases are TGTGCCAGCAGCCCCCACTTGGGCGGGGCCAACGTCCTGACTTTC. This sequence encodes CASSPHLGGANVLTF.